This entry features one TCR beta chain sequence. The CDR3 is made up of 17 amino acids. Germline assignment: CDR1 MDHEN and CDR2 SYDVKM. With 1 base removed from V and 0 bases from J, the gap between germline ends came to 13 bases. During its preparation, the TCRbeta library received unique molecular identifiers. In TCRdb, the PCR reads were re-called with MiXCR into one record per CDR3 protein. The sample holds over 550,000 distinct CDR3 sequences, 8% to 11% seen once. These data are taken from a study of T-cell reconstitution after alpha-beta-depleted transplantation in children. This TCR came from a human donor who donated a stem cell graft to a child with acute myeloid leukemia. This chain uses TRBV28 with TRBJ2-1; no clear D. Sequenced material: PBMCs from the stem cell graft donor, taken from the stem cell graft. The CDR3 region is CASSLFVATSSYNEQFF. The CDR3 region has the DNA TGTGCCAGCAGTTTATTTGTGGCAACGAGCTCCTACAATGAGCAGTTCTTC.